This is a list of T cell receptor beta chains from one sample in a study of cytomegalovirus exposure and HLA in healthy donors. The table came from immunoSEQ multiplex PCR; TCRdb's copy has only in-frame clones and leaves some out. The table shows approximately 100,000 clones, with around 61% occurring only once. Material for sequencing was PBMCs. The receptors here all came from a woman in her fifties or sixties in good health and CMV-seronegative. Each CDR3 is given with its conserved first and last residue. The D gene is left open where the match is weak. Only part of the rows carry a size: once, few, many, or a class if the clone is expanded.

j_call: TRBJ1-2
d_call: TRBD1
v_call: TRBV6-1
clone_size: .
cdr3_aa: CASRGTGSFPYGYTF
cdr3_nt: TGTGCCAGCAGAGGGACAGGGTCGTTCCCTTATGGCTACACCTTC

j_call: TRBJ1-6
d_call: TRBD1
v_call: TRBV27
clone_size: .
cdr3_aa: CASSLDRVWSPLHF
cdr3_nt: TGTGCCAGCTCCCTCGACAGGGTTTGGTCACCCCTCCACTTT

j_call: TRBJ2-7
d_call: .
v_call: TRBV11-3
clone_size: .
cdr3_aa: CASSLSTLNYEQYF
cdr3_nt: TGTGCCAGCAGCTTATCCACTCTTAACTACGAGCAGTACTTC

j_call: TRBJ1-3
d_call: .
v_call: TRBV4-3
clone_size: few
cdr3_aa: CASSQEGGSGNTIYF
cdr3_nt: TGCGCCAGCAGCCAAGAAGGAGGGAGCGGAAACACCATATATTTT

j_call: TRBJ2-5
d_call: .
v_call: TRBV7-3
clone_size: .
cdr3_aa: CASSLGGDNWETQYF
cdr3_nt: TGTGCCAGCAGCTTGGGAGGCGATAATTGGGAGACCCAGTACTTC

j_call: TRBJ2-5
d_call: .
v_call: TRBV4-2
clone_size: .
cdr3_aa: CASSQGFDSQETQYF
cdr3_nt: TGTGCCAGCAGCCAAGGCTTTGACAGTCAAGAGACCCAGTACTTC

j_call: TRBJ2-2
d_call: TRBD2
v_call: TRBV2
clone_size: once
cdr3_aa: CASSENLAGVEELFF
cdr3_nt: TGTGCCAGCAGTGAAAATCTAGCGGGAGTTGAGGAGCTGTTTTTT

j_call: TRBJ2-5
d_call: .
v_call: TRBV7-8
clone_size: once
cdr3_aa: CASSSGHLVETQYF
cdr3_nt: TGTGCCAGCAGCTCCGGACACCTCGTCGAGACCCAGTACTTC

j_call: TRBJ1-1
d_call: .
v_call: TRBV13
clone_size: .
cdr3_aa: CASSHATLNTEAFF
cdr3_nt: TGTGCCAGCAGCCACGCCACATTGAACACTGAAGCTTTCTTT

j_call: TRBJ1-1
d_call: .
v_call: TRBV5-4
clone_size: .
cdr3_aa: CASSLKGPNTEAFF
cdr3_nt: TGTGCCAGCAGCTTGAAGGGGCCGAACACTGAAGCTTTCTTT

j_call: TRBJ1-2
d_call: .
v_call: TRBV5-4
clone_size: .
cdr3_aa: CASSLVHGGQDGYTF
cdr3_nt: TGTGCCAGCAGCTTGGTCCACGGGGGGCAGGATGGCTACACCTTC

j_call: TRBJ2-6
d_call: TRBD1
v_call: TRBV18
clone_size: once
cdr3_aa: CASSVPGQGLSGANVLTF
cdr3_nt: TGTGCCAGCTCAGTCCCGGGACAGGGCCTCTCTGGGGCCAACGTCCTGACTTTC

j_call: TRBJ2-1
d_call: TRBD1
v_call: TRBV6-1
clone_size: once
cdr3_aa: CASSLPGQGNNEQFF
cdr3_nt: TGTGCCAGCAGTTTACCGGGACAGGGGAACAATGAGCAGTTCTTC

j_call: TRBJ2-1
d_call: TRBD2
v_call: TRBV27
clone_size: .
cdr3_aa: CATGMGGGYNEQFF
cdr3_nt: TGTGCCACCGGGATGGGGGGGGGATACAATGAGCAGTTCTTC

j_call: TRBJ2-3
d_call: TRBD2
v_call: TRBV10-2
clone_size: few
cdr3_aa: CASSGRGAGTDTQYF
cdr3_nt: TGCGCCAGCAGTGGGCGGGGGGCCGGCACAGATACGCAGTATTTT

j_call: TRBJ1-5
d_call: .
v_call: TRBV18
clone_size: .
cdr3_aa: CASSFGDNQPQHF
cdr3_nt: TGTGCCAGCTCATTCGGGGACAATCAGCCCCAGCATTTT

j_call: TRBJ2-3
d_call: .
v_call: TRBV6-5
clone_size: once
cdr3_aa: CASTKGGTEEDTQYF
cdr3_nt: TGTGCCAGCACCAAGGGGGGGACTGAGGAAGATACGCAGTATTTT

j_call: TRBJ2-7
d_call: .
v_call: TRBV5-4
clone_size: .
cdr3_aa: CASSLPGTEIPQEQYF
cdr3_nt: TGTGCCAGCAGCTTGCCGGGGACTGAGATCCCTCAGGAGCAGTACTTC

j_call: TRBJ1-2
d_call: TRBD1
v_call: TRBV28
clone_size: .
cdr3_aa: CASMFGDREGGYTF
cdr3_nt: TGTGCCAGCATGTTTGGGGACAGGGAGGGTGGCTACACCTTC

j_call: TRBJ1-5
d_call: TRBD1
v_call: TRBV27
clone_size: .
cdr3_aa: CASSLVYRGNSNQPQHF
cdr3_nt: TGTGCCAGCAGTTTGGTTTACAGGGGTAATAGCAATCAGCCCCAGCATTTT

j_call: TRBJ2-7
d_call: .
v_call: TRBV10-1
clone_size: few
cdr3_aa: CASSRDTSYEQYF
cdr3_nt: TGCGCCAGCAGTCGGGACACCTCCTACGAGCAGTACTTC

j_call: TRBJ1-1
d_call: TRBD1
v_call: TRBV7-9
clone_size: .
cdr3_aa: CASSFPRQGALANTEAFF
cdr3_nt: TGTGCCAGCAGCTTCCCGAGACAGGGGGCGTTGGCGAACACTGAAGCTTTCTTT

j_call: TRBJ2-7
d_call: TRBD1
v_call: TRBV5-1
clone_size: few
cdr3_aa: CASSSQGYEQYF
cdr3_nt: TGCGCCAGCAGCTCACAGGGGTACGAGCAGTACTTC

j_call: TRBJ2-7
d_call: .
v_call: TRBV18
clone_size: .
cdr3_aa: CASSIGGAYEQYF
cdr3_nt: TGTGCCAGCTCAATCGGGGGTGCCTACGAGCAGTACTTC

j_call: TRBJ2-7
d_call: .
v_call: TRBV12-5
clone_size: .
cdr3_aa: CASGFGRGYTYEQYF
cdr3_nt: TGTGCTAGTGGTTTCGGTCGGGGGTACACCTACGAGCAGTACTTC

j_call: TRBJ2-7
d_call: TRBD2
v_call: TRBV25-1
clone_size: .
cdr3_aa: CASSELREGREQYF
cdr3_nt: TGTGCCAGCAGTGAACTGCGGGAGGGTCGCGAGCAGTACTTC

j_call: TRBJ2-7
d_call: .
v_call: TRBV18
clone_size: .
cdr3_aa: CASSPRDLYEQYF
cdr3_nt: TGTGCCAGCTCACCTAGGGACTTGTACGAGCAGTACTTC

j_call: TRBJ2-7
d_call: .
v_call: TRBV15
clone_size: .
cdr3_aa: CATSRERLSPSYEQYF
cdr3_nt: TGTGCCACCAGCAGAGAGAGACTATCCCCCTCCTACGAGCAGTACTTC

j_call: TRBJ2-7
d_call: TRBD1
v_call: TRBV28
clone_size: .
cdr3_aa: CASSLPGQGTSYEQYF
cdr3_nt: TGTGCCAGCAGTTTACCGGGACAGGGAACCTCCTACGAGCAGTACTTC

j_call: TRBJ2-1
d_call: .
v_call: TRBV11-3
clone_size: .
cdr3_aa: CASSLPPCCYSNSYNEQFF
cdr3_nt: TGTGCCAGCAGCTTACCCCCCTGCTGTTACAGTAACTCCTACAATGAGCAGTTCTTC

j_call: TRBJ2-5
d_call: TRBD1
v_call: TRBV5-1
clone_size: few
cdr3_aa: CASSSRIIPQGVETQYF
cdr3_nt: TGCGCCAGCAGCTCCAGGATTATTCCACAGGGGGTAGAGACCCAGTACTTC

j_call: TRBJ2-6
d_call: .
v_call: TRBV7-9
clone_size: few
cdr3_aa: CASSLASGTRFSGANVLTF
cdr3_nt: TGTGCCAGCAGCTTAGCGTCCGGGACACGGTTCTCTGGGGCCAACGTCCTGACTTTC

j_call: TRBJ2-5
d_call: TRBD1
v_call: TRBV27
clone_size: .
cdr3_aa: CASSLSYRGETQYF
cdr3_nt: TGTGCCAGCAGTTTATCATACAGGGGAGAGACCCAGTACTTC

j_call: TRBJ2-1
d_call: .
v_call: TRBV25-1
clone_size: few
cdr3_aa: CASRGGLHYNEQFF
cdr3_nt: TGTGCCAGCAGGGGGGGGCTACATTACAATGAGCAGTTCTTC

j_call: TRBJ2-1
d_call: TRBD2
v_call: TRBV7-9
clone_size: few
cdr3_aa: CASSLGTSVDEQFF
cdr3_nt: TGTGCCAGCAGCTTAGGGACTAGCGTCGATGAGCAGTTCTTC

j_call: TRBJ2-4
d_call: TRBD1
v_call: TRBV7-9
clone_size: .
cdr3_aa: CASSAWDSENIQYF
cdr3_nt: TGTGCCAGCAGCGCCTGGGACAGCGAAAACATTCAGTACTTC

j_call: TRBJ1-2
d_call: TRBD1
v_call: TRBV7-8
clone_size: .
cdr3_aa: CASSFDRDYGYTF
cdr3_nt: TGTGCCAGCAGCTTCGACAGGGATTATGGCTACACCTTC